Listed below are T cell receptor beta chains from one sample, sequenced in a study of T-cell memory formation after mild COVID-19. TCRdb re-derived calls from the 5' RACE reads in MiXCR, one entry per CDR3 protein. Of around 49,000 distinct CDR3 sequences listed, 25% to 35% are singletons. Sequencing was performed on PBMCs or a T cell subset sorted from them (not recorded which). All receptors derive from a man between 18 and 29 years old who had mild COVID-19 (a few samples of this study predate the infection). Cell type and time point are not known. Both conserved end residues are trimmed from each CDR3.

TRBJ1-3 TRBV20-1 SARDSQPEKPTIY
TRBJ2-7 TRBV12-3/TRBV12-4 ASSLTNSYEQY
TRBJ1-5 TRBV29-1 SVEESGGNQPQH
TRBJ1-5 TRBV6-1 ASSDGAVSLYSNQPQH
TRBJ2-3 TRBV7-9 ASSFTRLAGSTDTQY
TRBJ2-2 TRBV6-1 ASSRGHPNTGELF
TRBJ2-7 TRBV7-8 ASSLGTTTSYEQY
TRBJ1-5 TRBV27 ASSSGTGGKQPQH
TRBJ2-3 TRBV7-8 ASSSGGTDTQY
TRBJ2-2 TRBV29-1 SVDGNTGELF
TRBJ2-2 TRBV7-6 ASSLGPGQGLF
TRBJ1-2 TRBV6-2/TRBV6-3 ASSSDLQTCT
TRBJ1-5 TRBV2 ASRVRPASENQPQH
TRBJ2-3 TRBV19 ASRLGTGDTDTQY
TRBJ2-1 TRBV12-3/TRBV12-4 ASSFGSSYNEQF
TRBJ1-2 TRBV10-3 AISVEGKPNYGYT
TRBJ2-1 TRBV5-1 ASRGGEQF
TRBJ2-2 TRBV7-3 ASSPTGDTGELF
TRBJ2-1 TRBV12-3/TRBV12-4 ASHGEGKRNEQF
TRBJ2-7 TRBV20-1 SARAQGIRYEQY
TRBJ2-7 TRBV29-1 SVTDSYEQY
TRBJ2-1 TRBV21-1 ASSKGKRRDEQF
TRBJ2-3 TRBV5-1 ASRTGSRSTDTQY
TRBJ2-5 TRBV4-2 ASSQPSGLAGGPKTQY
TRBJ2-1 TRBV27 ASSASSYNEQF
TRBJ1-4 TRBV3-1 ASSQEVHAGEKLF
TRBJ2-2 TRBV4-1 ASSQDLTNGAGELF
TRBJ2-7 TRBV12-3/TRBV12-4 ASSFQGSYEQY
TRBJ2-3 TRBV4-1 ASSQDRGDTQY
TRBJ2-4 TRBV11-2 ASSLADRPQDIQY
TRBJ2-3 TRBV12-3/TRBV12-4 ASRGTSGGPSTDTQY
TRBJ1-2 TRBV29-1 SVEGRRNYGYT
TRBJ2-5 TRBV11-2 ASSPGGLAGGETQY
TRBJ2-7 TRBV5-1 ASSFTSGNGEQY
TRBJ1-2 TRBV4-3 ASSQGKSFYGYT
TRBJ2-5 TRBV6-2/TRBV6-3 ASSYGRPQETQY
TRBJ2-2 TRBV6-2/TRBV6-3 ASSSPDTQQKTGELF
TRBJ2-3 TRBV27 ASRRSGRGPDTQY
TRBJ2-1 TRBV7-3 ASSLGRAEQF
TRBJ1-6 TRBV19 ASSFQLIYSPLH
TRBJ1-2 TRBV11-2 ASSLGGTTIRSYT
TRBJ2-1 TRBV9 ASSVDLGNNEQF
TRBJ2-1 TRBV5-1 ASSRIDGYNEQF
TRBJ1-6 TRBV27 ASRGLESYNSPLH
TRBJ1-5 TRBV4-1 ASSPATGGLLQPQH
TRBJ2-5 TRBV4-1 ASSQVGGGLAQETQY
TRBJ2-3 TRBV4-1 ASSQDGTIMY